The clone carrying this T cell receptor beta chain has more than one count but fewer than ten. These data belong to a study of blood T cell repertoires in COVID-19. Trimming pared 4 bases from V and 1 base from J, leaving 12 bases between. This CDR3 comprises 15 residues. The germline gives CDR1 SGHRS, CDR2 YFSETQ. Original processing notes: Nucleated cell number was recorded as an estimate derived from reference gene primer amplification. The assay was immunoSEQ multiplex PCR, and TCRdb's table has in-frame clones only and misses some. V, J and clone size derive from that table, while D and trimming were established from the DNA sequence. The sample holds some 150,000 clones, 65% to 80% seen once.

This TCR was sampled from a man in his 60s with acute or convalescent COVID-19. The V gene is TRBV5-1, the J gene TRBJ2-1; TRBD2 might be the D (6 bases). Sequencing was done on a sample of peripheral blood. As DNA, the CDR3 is TGCGCCAGCAGCCCGGAGGGGAGTTCCTACAATGAGCAGTTCTTC. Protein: CASSPEGSSYNEQFF.